The 12 T cell receptor gamma chains presented below share a single source sample, sequenced in a study of γδ T cells in repeated Plasmodium falciparum infection. Flow sorting of PBMC yielded separate Vgamma9/Vdelta2+ and Vdelta2-negative gammadelta T cell populations for bulk repertoire analysis. TCRdb re-processed the multiplex PCR reads via CATT. The top ten hold around a third of the sample, which has 20,000 to 30,000 gamma-chain clones, 3% seen once. Input material: gamma-delta T cells from blood. The receptors were gathered from a pool of human donors (malaria-infected and uninfected, not separated).

This clone was counted many times. TCRdb's protein, taken from a much larger clone, differs from this DNA's translation at residue 15, likely owing to a read error; the protein displayed comes from the DNA. The chain is built from TRGV9 and TRGJP. The last part of the DNA fits TRGJP1 better; the J call may be wrong. The CDR3 length is 16 residues. Germline assignment: CDR1 GITISATS and CDR2 ISYDGTV (reference sequence). CDR3 amino acids: CALWEYQELGKKIKIF. In nucleotides, the CDR3 is TGTGCCTTGTGGGAGTATCAAGAGTTGGGCAAAAAAATCAAGATATTT.

To note about this clone: The protein held in TCRdb is that of a much larger clone and does not match this DNA's translation at residue 5, likely because of a read error; the protein shown is translated from the DNA. The chain couples TRGV9 to TRGJ1 or TRGJ2. Here the J gene came from matching the DNA to germline, since TCRdb omits it. Per the germline V gene, CDR1 is GITISATS and CDR2 is ISYDGTV (reference sequence). CDR3 length: 15 amino acids. CDR3 DNA: TGTGCCTTGTGGGGGGTGCACCCTGGGGATTATAAGAAACTCTTT. Translated: CALWGVHPGDYKKLF.

A word on this clone: The translation of this DNA and the TCRdb protein of a much larger clone differ at residue 12, probably owing to a read error; the protein shown here is translated from the DNA. The V segment is TRGV2, and no J call was made. CDR3 length: 14 amino acids. Germline V gene sequence: CDR1 EGSNGY, CDR2 YDSYNSKV. CDR3 DNA sequence: TGTGCCACCTGGGAGGGTAGTAGTGATTGGATCAGGACGTTT. It translates to CATWEGSSDWIRTF.

In its sample, this clone was seen many times. The chain recombines TRGV4 with TRGJ1 or TRGJ2. TCRdb supplies no J gene; here it was assigned by aligning the nucleotide sequence to germline. The CDR3 covers 15 residues. Germline lookup yields CDR1 EGSTGY and CDR2 YDSYTSSV. J lost 2 bases, V lost 1 base, and 8 bases had no gene match. The chain's CDR3 is CATWDGKRHYYKKLF. The CDR3, as DNA: TGTGCCACCTGGGATGGAAAAAGGCATTATTATAAGAAACTCTTT.

In its sample, this clone was seen many times. TCRdb pairs this DNA with a much larger clone's protein that differs at residue 4, likely a read error; the protein shown was translated from the DNA. The chain uses TRGV3 and TRGJP2. The CDR3 consists of 13 residues. V trimming: 9 bases; J trimming: 2 bases; junction bases outside the gene matches: 6. From germline, CDR1 is VTNTFY and CDR2 YDVSTARD (reference sequence). Here the CDR3 DNA reads TGTGCCACCGGGGGGAGTAGTGATTGGATCAAGACGTTT. Residues: CATGGSSDWIKTF.

At least ten counts were recorded for this clone. A much larger clone sits a single nucleotide away, making a read error possible. The J gene is TRGJ1 or TRGJ2, the V gene TRGV9. CDR3 length equals 13 residues. Germline V gene lookup returns CDR1 GITISATS and CDR2 ISYDGTV (reference sequence). Here the CDR3 DNA reads TGTGCCTTGTGGAAGGTGAATTATTATAAGAAACTCTTT. This translates into CALWKVNYYKKLF.

There are a few counts of this clone. Translating this DNA gives a protein that differs at residue 10 from the TCRdb one, which belongs to a much larger clone; a read error is likely, and the protein shown is this translation. The chain combines TRGV4 with TRGJ1 or TRGJ2. TCRdb is silent on the J gene; assignment here came from matching the DNA to germline. The CDR3 covers 13 residues. The germline CDR1 and CDR2 sequences are EGSTGY and YDSYTSSV. V lost 3 bases to trimming and J lost 10 bases; unmatched junction nucleotides: 12. The CDR3 nucleotides are TGTGCCACCTGGGATCCTTACTGCGGAAAGAAACTCTTT. Translating it yields CATWDPYCGKKLF.

In its sample, this clone was seen many times. This DNA's translation and the protein TCRdb lists, from a much larger clone, do not match at residue 8, likely due to a read error; the protein shown is translated from the DNA. This sample includes further DNA sequences coding for the same CDR3. The rearrangement joins TRGV2 to TRGJ1 or TRGJ2. CDR1 and CDR2 (germline): EGSNGY, YDSYNSKV. This CDR3 contains 14 residues. V lost 0 bases and J lost 4; bases outside the gene matches: 6. CDR3 in amino acids: CATWDGPRYYKKLF. CDR3 in DNA: TGTGCCACCTGGGACGGGCCGCGATATTATAAGAAACTCTTT.

The table lists this clone with many counts. A much bigger clone sits one base away, suggesting this may be a read error. The chain combines TRGV4 with TRGJP1. Per germline, CDR1 EGSTGY and CDR2 YDSYTSSV. The trim removed 4 bases at V and 1 base at J, leaving 3 bases unmatched. CDR3 length: 14 amino acids. Here the CDR3 reads CATWDITTGWFKIF. In DNA form, the CDR3 reads TGTGCCACCTGGGACATTACCACTGGTTGGTTCAAGATATTT.

Many counts were recorded for this clone. A read error is the likely source, as a far larger clone sits one nucleotide away. Other DNA sequences in the same sample also yield this CDR3. J is TRGJP and V is TRGV9. The J gene, not given by TCRdb, was assigned here from a germline match of the nucleotide sequence. Germline V gene data show CDR1 as GITISATS and CDR2 as ISYDGTV (reference sequence). The CDR3 length is 17 residues. With V trimmed by 4 bases and J by 5 bases, 8 bases remained unmatched. The chain's CDR3 is CALWEFLKELGKKIKVF. The CDR3, as DNA: TGTGCCTTGTGGGAATTCCTGAAAGAGTTGGGCAAAAAAATCAAGGTATTT.

This clone appeared many times. The chain couples TRGV2 to TRGJP2. This CDR3 region has 13 residues. Trimming at V came to 0 bases and at J to 10 bases, leaving 5 bases not matched to a gene. CDR1 is EGSNGY, CDR2 YDSYNSKV, per germline. The CDR3 here is CATWDGPGWIKTF. CDR3 sequence (DNA): TGTGCCACCTGGGACGGGCCTGGTTGGATCAAGACGTTT.

This clone was counted only a few times. The translation of this DNA and the TCRdb protein of a much larger clone differ at residue 3, probably owing to a read error; the protein shown here is translated from the DNA. The V gene is TRGV9, the J gene TRGJ1 or TRGJ2. Because TCRdb records no J gene, it was assigned here through a match of the DNA to germline. Per germline, CDR1 GITISATS and CDR2 ISYDGTV (reference sequence). The CDR3 length is 12 residues. The CDR3 sequence: CAMWEADYKKLF. In DNA form, the CDR3 reads TGTGCCATGTGGGAGGCGGATTATAAGAAACTCTTT.